This T cell receptor (beta chain) comes out of a study of blood T cells in healthy people across ages. A second 7 to 11 cycle PCR used barcoded and J-beta primers. TCRdb independently ran MiXCR on the 5' RACE reads; one entry per CDR3 protein. The data hold about 580,000 distinct CDR3 sequences, with roughly 43% observed a single time. Sequenced material: blood. This clonotype was obtained from an elderly man in good health.

The chain's CDR3 is CASTPRRGRNEQFF. The CDR3 DNA reads TGTGCCAGCACCCCTAGACGGGGACGGAATGAGCAGTTCTTC. This chain connects TRBV6-2 or TRBV6-3 to TRBJ2-1; D possibly matches TRBD1 or TRBD2 (5 bases each). Trimming cost V 7 bases and J 7 bases, with 17 bases left between them. Germline CDR1 is MNHEY and CDR2 is SVGEGT. The CDR3 has 14 residues.